One and the same sample provided the 20 T cell receptor beta chains below, sequenced in a study of CD8+ T cells in alopecia areata. Extracted RNA was reverse transcribed, and the resulting cDNA served as sequencing template. TCRdb keeps only in-frame clones here, not all; method: immunoSEQ multiplex PCR. Here the sample spans 180,000 or so clones, 51% being singletons. Regarding treatment: oral pan-JAK inhibitor, 5-10 mg twice daily. The sample here was CD8+ T cells sorted from blood, taken at week 52, from a patient treated with tofacitinib. Receptor source: a human donor with alopecia areata.

The gene calls are TRBV2 and TRBJ2-1; a weak D match, TRBD1 (6 bases). This CDR3 region has 13 residues. The V end was cut by 6 bases, the J end by 7 bases, with 13 bases between. The germline gives CDR1 SNHLY, CDR2 FYNNEI. The CDR3 coding sequence is TGTGCCAGCAGCTCCGTGAGGGGGAATGAGCAGTTCTTC. The encoded protein is CASSSVRGNEQFF.

The chain combines TRBV19 with TRBJ2-7; D unresolved. Trimming left V 5 bases short and J 0 bases short, with 8 bases between. This CDR3 region has 13 residues. CDR1 and CDR2 from the germline V gene are LNHDA and SQIVND (reference sequence). The DNA of the CDR3 is TGTGCCAGTAGTTATACAGCCTCCTACGAGCAGTACTTC. It codes for CASSYTASYEQYF.

This clone was seen a handful of times. The chain links TRBV11-2 to TRBJ2-7, with 8 bases aligning to TRBD2. Germline CDR1 is SGHAT and CDR2 is FQNNGV. The junction had 3 bases not matched to a gene; V was cut back by 0 bases and J by 2 bases. The CDR3 runs to 15 residues. CDR3 region: CASSLDVAGTYEQYF. DNA of the CDR3: TGTGCCAGCAGCTTAGATGTAGCGGGGACCTACGAGCAGTACTTC. Filled out from reference TRBV11-2 and TRBJ2-7, the complete variable domain reads EAGVAQSPRYKIIEKRQSVAFWCNPISGHATLYWYQQILGQGPKLLIQFQNNGVVDDSQLPKDRFSAERLKGVDSTLKIQPAKLEDSAVYLCASSLDVAGTYEQYFGPGTRLTVT.

The chain has TRBV5-1 and TRBJ2-3, with 14 bases matching TRBD2. Germline values: CDR1 SGHRS, CDR2 YFSETQ. V shed 4 bases and J 3 bases; nucleotides not matched to a gene: 4. CDR3 length: 16 residues. This chain's CDR3 is CASSPGLAGETDTQYF. The CDR3 coding sequence is TGCGCCAGCAGCCCGGGACTAGCGGGGGAGACAGATACGCAGTATTTT.

CDR3 sequence reads: CAWYRNEKLFF. CDR3 bases: TGTGCCTGGTATCGAAATGAAAAACTGTTTTTT. The chain combines TRBV30 with TRBJ1-4; no firm D call. Trimming cost V 5 bases and J 5 bases, with 6 bases left between them. The V gene's germline CDR1 is GTSNPN and CDR2 SVGIG (reference sequence). The CDR3 contains 11 residues.

The rearrangement uses TRBV4-3 and TRBJ2-1; 10 positions agree with TRBD1. The length of the CDR3 is 16 residues. The ends lost 0 bases at V and 4 bases at J; junction bases unmatched: 3. Germline loops: CDR1 LGHNA, CDR2 YSLEER. This CDR3 is CASSQEGTGDYNEQFF. The CDR3, as DNA: TGCGCCAGCAGCCAAGAGGGGACAGGGGATTACAATGAGCAGTTCTTC.

In DNA form, the CDR3 reads TGTGCCAGCAGTTCCCCTAGCGGGGGGGCAGATACGCAGTATTTT. This encodes CASSSPSGGADTQYF. The chain employs TRBV2 and TRBJ2-3; TRBD2 agrees at 12 bases. CDR1 is SNHLY and CDR2 is FYNNEI in the germline V gene. CDR3 size: 15 residues. Trimming at V came to 5 bases and at J to 4 bases, leaving 4 bases not matched to a gene.

The genes are TRBV7-2 and TRBJ1-2; D may be TRBD1 (5 bases). This CDR3 has 13 residues. Trimming removed 5 bases from V and 3 bases from J, with 10 bases in between. Germline V lookup: CDR1 SGHTA, CDR2 FQGNSA. The CDR3 DNA reads as TGTGCCAGCAGCCAGGACACGGACTATGGCTACACCTTC. It yields the protein CASSQDTDYGYTF.

J is TRBJ2-7 and V is TRBV5-4; a weak D match, TRBD2 (5 bases). The CDR3 extends over 18 amino acids. V gave up 0 bases and J gave up 0 bases, with 19 bases separating them. Germline V lookup: CDR1 SGHNT, CDR2 YYREEE (reference sequence). The CDR3 DNA reads TGTGCCAGCAGCTTGGGACCAACTCTAGCACTATTCTCCTACGAGCAGTACTTC. Translation gives CASSLGPTLALFSYEQYF. The whole variable domain, filled in from reference TRBV5-4 and TRBJ2-7, reads ETGVTQSPTHLIKTRGQQVTLRCSSQSGHNTVSWYQQALGQGPQFIFQYYREEENGRGNFPPRFSGLQFPNYSSELNVNALELDDSALYLCASSLGPTLALFSYEQYFGPGTRLTVT.

This clone has more than one count but fewer than ten. The CDR3 nucleotides read TGTGCCAGCAGACCCGGACAGGGGGCTTACGAGCAGTACTTC. Translating gives CASRPGQGAYEQYF. The rearrangement joins TRBV13 to TRBJ2-7; TRBD1 matches at 11 bases. Looked up from germline, CDR1 is PRHDT and CDR2 is FYEKMQ (reference sequence). V lost 6 bases to trimming and J lost 4 bases; unmatched junction nucleotides: 5. This CDR3 contains 14 residues. The entire variable domain, with the rest obtained from reference TRBV13 and TRBJ2-7, is as follows: AAGVIQSPRHLIKEKRETATLKCYPIPRHDTVYWYQQGPGQDPQFLISFYEKMQSDKGSIPDRFSAQQFSDYHSELNMSSLELGDSALYFCASRPGQGAYEQYFGPGTRLTVT.

The chain joins TRBV15 to TRBJ2-1, with 14 bases lining up with TRBD2. The junction had 21 bases not matched to a gene; V was cut back by 0 bases and J by 8 bases. The CDR3 loop spans 22 amino acids. The germline CDR1 and CDR2 sequences are LNHNV and YYDKDF (reference sequence). The CDR3 is CATSRDSIGYPTSGGARDEQFF. The CDR3, as DNA: TGTGCCACCAGCAGAGATAGTATCGGATATCCGACTAGCGGGGGGGCCCGAGATGAGCAGTTCTTC.

There are a few counts of this clone. V usage is TRBV6-5 and J usage is TRBJ1-5; D gene uncertain. The CDR3 has 14 amino acids. Deletions cut 0 bases from V and 7 bases from J, with 10 bases between. CDR1 and CDR2 from the germline V gene are MNHEY and SVGAGI. The CDR3 sequence is CASSYSSGQQPQHF. Written as DNA, the CDR3 is TGTGCCAGCAGTTACTCCTCAGGCCAGCAGCCCCAGCATTTT.

In its sample, this clone was seen many times. The CDR3: CASSVENSGGTDTQYF. Written as DNA, the CDR3 is TGTGCCAGCAGCGTAGAGAATAGCGGGGGCACAGATACGCAGTATTTT. The chain has TRBV9 and TRBJ2-3; the match to TRBD2 covers 8 bases. Germline V lookup: CDR1 SGDLS, CDR2 YYNGEE. CDR3 length equals 16 residues. Trimming cost V 0 bases and J 1 base; bases outside gene matches: 4.

This chain links TRBV2 with TRBJ1-2; 7 bases line up with TRBD1. This CDR3 comprises 17 residues. Per the germline V gene, CDR1 is SNHLY and CDR2 is FYNNEI. V gave up 3 bases and J gave up 0 bases; unmatched junction bases: 10. The CDR3 sequence: CASSDVAGGSANYGYTF. In DNA, the CDR3 is TGTGCCAGCAGTGATGTGGCAGGGGGTTCAGCTAACTATGGCTACACCTTC. Filled out from reference TRBV2 and TRBJ1-2, the complete variable domain reads EPEVTQTPSHQVTQMGQEVILRCVPISNHLYFYWYRQILGQKVEFLVSFYNNEISEKSEIFDDQFSVERPDGSNFTLKIRSTKLEDSAMYFCASSDVAGGSANYGYTFGSGTRLTVV.

V usage is TRBV7-9 and J usage is TRBJ1-2; 11 positions match TRBD1. CDR3 length equals 15 residues. The germline V gene encodes CDR1 SEHNR and CDR2 FQNEAQ (reference sequence). Losses at the gene ends were 7 bases for V and 3 bases for J; bases not matched to a gene: 7. The CDR3 sequence: CASNSWDRGDYGYTF. The CDR3 DNA follows: TGTGCCAGCAACAGCTGGGACAGGGGGGACTATGGCTACACCTTC.

This clone was seen a handful of times. This CDR3 is CASSVQESYEQYF. CDR3 sequence (DNA): TGTGCCAGCAGCGTACAGGAGTCCTACGAGCAGTACTTC. The chain uses TRBV7-9 and TRBJ2-7, with TRBD1 as a possible D gene (5 bases). This CDR3 region has 13 residues. The V end was cut by 5 bases, the J end by 1 base, with 9 bases between. Germline loops: CDR1 SEHNR, CDR2 FQNEAQ (reference sequence).

This chain uses TRBV5-6 with TRBJ2-1, with TRBD1 identical over 8 bases. The germline V gene has CDR1 SGHDT and CDR2 YYEEEE. V lost 1 base, J lost 6 bases, and 12 bases stayed unmatched. The CDR3 sequence is 17 residues long. The CDR3 region has the DNA TGTGCCAGCAGCTTGAGTAGCAGGACAGGGACAGGCAATGAGCAGTTCTTC. Its protein product is CASSLSSRTGTGNEQFF. Full variable domain (rest looked up from reference TRBV5-6 and TRBJ2-1): DAGVTQSPTHLIKTRGQQVTLRCSPKSGHDTVSWYQQALGQGPQFIFQYYEEEERQRGNFPDRFSGHQFPNYSSELNVNALLLGDSALYLCASSLSSRTGTGNEQFFGPGTRLTVL.

The chain recombines TRBV27 with TRBJ2-7; 11 bases are a match to TRBD1. The CDR3 is made up of 13 amino acids. Germline CDR1 and CDR2: MNHEY and SMNVEV (reference sequence). The J segment lost 0 bases and the V segment lost 8 bases, leaving 0 bases of the junction unmatched. CDR3 in amino acids: CASGTGGSYEQYF. The CDR3 nucleotides read TGTGCCAGCGGGACAGGGGGCTCCTACGAGCAGTACTTC.

This clone has a handful of counts. This chain connects TRBV7-2 to TRBJ1-2; D gene unclear. Trimming stripped 7 bases from V and 1 base from J, with 10 bases between. Germline values: CDR1 SGHTA, CDR2 FQGNSA. The CDR3 is made up of 13 amino acids. CDR3 sequence reads: CASIPTGNYGYTF. CDR3 nucleotides: TGTGCCAGCATCCCGACCGGTAACTATGGCTACACCTTC.

The chain employs TRBV9 and TRBJ2-7; the D gene is possibly TRBD1 (6 bases). The germline V gene has CDR1 SGDLS and CDR2 YYNGEE. The CDR3 sequence is 15 residues long. The V and J ends lost 0 bases and 3 bases respectively, with 13 bases between them. The CDR3 nucleotides are TGTGCCAGCAGCGTAGCAGGGGCCCCTCTCTACGAGCAGTACTTC. Translated, it gives CASSVAGAPLYEQYF.